This record looks at one T cell receptor beta chain sequence and its context. Its antigen remains unknown. These data come from a study of T cells in Graves' hyperthyroidism and ophthalmopathy. General observations from the study: Ophthalmopathy was model-predicted a median roughly 6.2 months pre-onset.

V lost 6 bases, J lost 5 bases, and 16 bases lay in between. Germline CDR1 is MDHEN and CDR2 is SYDVKM. The CDR3 extends over 14 amino acids. Template material for amplifying TCR beta CDR3 regions consisted of RNA transcripts. TCR CDR3 underwent first-round RT-PCR with the HTBI primer set. Each CDR3 protein gets one entry after TCRdb re-called the multiplex PCR reads with MiXCR. This table has nearly 250,000 distinct CDR3 sequences, about 25% appearing once. What was sequenced was blood. This chain links TRBV28 with TRBJ1-1; a weak D match, TRBD1 (6 bases). This receptor was identified in a woman in her 40s with Graves' ophthalmopathy. CDR3 in amino acids: CASRGLQGSTEAFF. For the CDR3, the DNA is TGTGCCAGCAGGGGGCTTCAGGGGTCAACTGAAGCTTTCTTT. Full variable domain (remainder filled in from reference TRBV28 and TRBJ1-1): DVKVTQSSRYLVKRTGEKVFLECVQDMDHENMFWYRQDPGLGLRLIYFSYDVKMKEKGDIPEGYSVSREKKERFSLILESASTNQTSMYLCASRGLQGSTEAFFGQGTRLTVV.